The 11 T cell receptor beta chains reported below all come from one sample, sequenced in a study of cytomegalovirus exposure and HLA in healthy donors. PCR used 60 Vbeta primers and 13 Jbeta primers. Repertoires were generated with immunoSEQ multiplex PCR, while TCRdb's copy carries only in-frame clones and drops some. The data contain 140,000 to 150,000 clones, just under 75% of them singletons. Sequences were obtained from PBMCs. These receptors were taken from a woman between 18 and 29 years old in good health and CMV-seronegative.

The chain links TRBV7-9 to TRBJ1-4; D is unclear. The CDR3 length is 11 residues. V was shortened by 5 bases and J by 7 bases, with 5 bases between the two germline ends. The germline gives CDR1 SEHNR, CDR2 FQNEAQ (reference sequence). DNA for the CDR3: TGTGCCAGCAGCCGGGGTGAAAAACTGTTTTTT. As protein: CASSRGEKLFF.

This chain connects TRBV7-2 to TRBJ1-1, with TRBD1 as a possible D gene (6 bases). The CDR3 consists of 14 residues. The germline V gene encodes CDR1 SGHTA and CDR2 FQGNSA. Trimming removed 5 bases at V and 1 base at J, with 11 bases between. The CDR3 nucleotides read TGTGCCAGCAGCCAGGACAGCCCGAACACTGAAGCTTTCTTT. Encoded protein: CASSQDSPNTEAFF.

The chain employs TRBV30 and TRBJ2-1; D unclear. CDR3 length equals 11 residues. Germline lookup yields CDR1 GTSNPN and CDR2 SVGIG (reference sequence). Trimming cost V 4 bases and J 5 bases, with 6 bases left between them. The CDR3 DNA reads TGTGCCTGGACACGGGACAATGAGCAGTTCTTC. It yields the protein CAWTRDNEQFF.

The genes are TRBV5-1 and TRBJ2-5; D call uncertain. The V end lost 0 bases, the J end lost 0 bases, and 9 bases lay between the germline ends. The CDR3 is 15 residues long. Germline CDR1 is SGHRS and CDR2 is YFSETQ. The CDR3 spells CASSLGGMYQETQYF. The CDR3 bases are TGCGCCAGCAGCTTGGGCGGAATGTACCAAGAGACCCAGTACTTC.

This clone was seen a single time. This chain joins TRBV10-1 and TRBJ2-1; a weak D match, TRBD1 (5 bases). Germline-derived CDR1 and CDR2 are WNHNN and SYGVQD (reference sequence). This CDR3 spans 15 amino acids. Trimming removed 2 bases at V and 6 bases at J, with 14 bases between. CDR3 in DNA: TGCGCCAGCAGTGAGAGGGGTGTCGGTACCAATGAGCAGTTCTTC. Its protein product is CASSERGVGTNEQFF.

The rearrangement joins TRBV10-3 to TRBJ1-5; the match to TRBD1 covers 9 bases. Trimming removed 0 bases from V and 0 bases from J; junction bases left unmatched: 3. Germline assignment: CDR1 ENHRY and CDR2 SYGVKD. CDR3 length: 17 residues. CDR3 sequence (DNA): TGTGCCATCAGTGAGTCCACAGGGGGCCTTAGCAATCAGCCCCAGCATTTT. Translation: CAISESTGGLSNQPQHF.

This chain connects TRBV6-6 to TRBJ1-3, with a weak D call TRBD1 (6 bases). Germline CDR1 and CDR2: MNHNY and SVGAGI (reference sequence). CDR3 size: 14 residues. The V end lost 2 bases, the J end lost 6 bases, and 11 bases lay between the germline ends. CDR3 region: CASSYHRDLNTIYF. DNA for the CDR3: TGTGCCAGCAGTTACCACAGGGATCTAAACACCATATATTTT.

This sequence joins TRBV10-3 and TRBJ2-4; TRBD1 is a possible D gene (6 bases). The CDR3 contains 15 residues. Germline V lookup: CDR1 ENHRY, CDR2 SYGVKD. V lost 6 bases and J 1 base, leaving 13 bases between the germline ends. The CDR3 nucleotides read TGTGCCATCAGGTCAGGGGAGTCTGCCAAAAACATTCAGTACTTC. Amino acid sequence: CAIRSGESAKNIQYF.

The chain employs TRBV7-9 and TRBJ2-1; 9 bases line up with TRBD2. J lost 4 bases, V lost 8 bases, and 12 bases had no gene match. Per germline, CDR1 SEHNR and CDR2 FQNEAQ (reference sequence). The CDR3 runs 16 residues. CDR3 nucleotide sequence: TGTGCCAGCGTCCCCGGGGGGCTAGCGGGGTACAATGAGCAGTTCTTC. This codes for CASVPGGLAGYNEQFF.

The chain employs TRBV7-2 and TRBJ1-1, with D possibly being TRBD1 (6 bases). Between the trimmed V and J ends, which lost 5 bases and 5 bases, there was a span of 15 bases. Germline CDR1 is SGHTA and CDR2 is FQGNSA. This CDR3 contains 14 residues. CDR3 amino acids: CASSIRQASTEAFF. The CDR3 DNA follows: TGTGCCAGCAGCATAAGACAGGCTAGTACTGAAGCTTTCTTT.

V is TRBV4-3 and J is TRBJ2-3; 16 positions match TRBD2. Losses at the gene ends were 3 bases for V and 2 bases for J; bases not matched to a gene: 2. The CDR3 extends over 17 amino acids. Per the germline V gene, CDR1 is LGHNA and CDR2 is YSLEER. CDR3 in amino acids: CASSQGTSGRATDTQYF. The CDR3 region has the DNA TGCGCCAGCAGCCAGGGGACTAGCGGGAGGGCCACAGATACGCAGTATTTT.